This TCR beta chain was recorded in a study of T cells after yellow fever vaccination. General observations from the study: A small proportion of clonotypes was detected in both the CD4 and CD8 compartments.

The CDR3 totals 16 residues. The V gene's germline CDR1 is SGHRS and CDR2 YFSETQ. Trimming took 2 bases from V and 3 from J, leaving 16 bases between them. There are a few counts of this clonotype. Antigen unknown. TCRdb independently ran MiXCR on the 5' RACE reads; one entry per CDR3 protein. The sample includes about 170,000 distinct CDR3 sequences, approximately 6% of them seen just once. This receptor was obtained from a young man who received the YFV17D yellow fever vaccine. The chain carries TRBV5-1 and TRBJ2-3; D may be TRBD2 (6 bases). Sample: CD4+ T cells sorted from PBMCs, taken on the day of the first yellow fever vaccination. The CDR3 is CASSFVAGGLTDTQYF. The CDR3 nucleotides are TGCGCCAGCAGCTTTGTGGCAGGAGGGCTTACAGATACGCAGTATTTT.